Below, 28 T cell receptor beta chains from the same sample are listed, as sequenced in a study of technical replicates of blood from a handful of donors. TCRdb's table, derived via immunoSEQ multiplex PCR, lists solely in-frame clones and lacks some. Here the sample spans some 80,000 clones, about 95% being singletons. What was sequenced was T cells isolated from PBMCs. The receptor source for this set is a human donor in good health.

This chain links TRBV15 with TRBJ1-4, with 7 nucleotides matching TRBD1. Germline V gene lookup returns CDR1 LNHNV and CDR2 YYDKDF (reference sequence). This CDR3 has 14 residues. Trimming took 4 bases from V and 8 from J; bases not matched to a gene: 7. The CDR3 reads CATSTATGEEKLFF. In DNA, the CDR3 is TGTGCCACCAGCACAGCAACAGGGGAAGAAAAACTGTTTTTT.

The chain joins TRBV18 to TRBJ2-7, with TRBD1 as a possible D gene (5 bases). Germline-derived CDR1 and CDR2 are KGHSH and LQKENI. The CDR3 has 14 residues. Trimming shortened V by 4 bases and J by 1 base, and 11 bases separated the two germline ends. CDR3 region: CASSRPDTSYEQYF. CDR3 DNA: TGTGCCAGCTCACGTCCGGACACGTCCTACGAGCAGTACTTC.

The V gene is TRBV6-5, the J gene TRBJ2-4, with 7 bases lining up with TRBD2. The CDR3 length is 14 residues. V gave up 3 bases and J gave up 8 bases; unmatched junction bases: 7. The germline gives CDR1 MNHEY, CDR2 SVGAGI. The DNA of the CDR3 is TGTGCCAGCAGTTATGGTCTAGCGGCGGACATTCAGTACTTC. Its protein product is CASSYGLAADIQYF.

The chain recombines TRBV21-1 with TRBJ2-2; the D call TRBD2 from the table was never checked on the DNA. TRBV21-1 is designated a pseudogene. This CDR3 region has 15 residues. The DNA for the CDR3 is TGTGCCAGCAATCGAGGGTGGAACTCCGCCGGGGAGCTGTTTTTT. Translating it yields CASNRGWNSAGELFF.

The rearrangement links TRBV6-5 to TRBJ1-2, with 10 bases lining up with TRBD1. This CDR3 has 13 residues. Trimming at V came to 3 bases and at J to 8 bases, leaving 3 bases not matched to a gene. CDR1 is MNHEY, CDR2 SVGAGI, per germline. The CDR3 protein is CASSYGTGVGYTF. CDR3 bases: TGTGCCAGCAGTTATGGGACAGGGGTCGGCTACACCTTC.

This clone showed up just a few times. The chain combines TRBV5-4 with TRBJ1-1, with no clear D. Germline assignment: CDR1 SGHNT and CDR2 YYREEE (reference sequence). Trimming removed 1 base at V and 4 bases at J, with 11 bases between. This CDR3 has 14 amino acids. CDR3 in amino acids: CASSLIGFGTEAFF. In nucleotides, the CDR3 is TGTGCCAGCAGCTTGATCGGGTTTGGCACTGAAGCTTTCTTT.

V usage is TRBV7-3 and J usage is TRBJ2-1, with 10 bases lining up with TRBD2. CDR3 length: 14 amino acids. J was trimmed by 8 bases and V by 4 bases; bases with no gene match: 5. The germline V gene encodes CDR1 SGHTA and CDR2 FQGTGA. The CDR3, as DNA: TGTGCCAGCAGCTGGAGCGGGAGGGACGATGAGCAGTTCTTC. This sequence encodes CASSWSGRDDEQFF.

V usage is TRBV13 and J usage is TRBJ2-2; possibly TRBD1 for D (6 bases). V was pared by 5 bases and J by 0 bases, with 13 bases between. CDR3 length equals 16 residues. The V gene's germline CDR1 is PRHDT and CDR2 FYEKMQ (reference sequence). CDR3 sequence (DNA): TGTGCCAGCAGCCCTTTAGGGGGACCGAACACCGGGGAGCTGTTTTTT. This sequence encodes CASSPLGGPNTGELFF.

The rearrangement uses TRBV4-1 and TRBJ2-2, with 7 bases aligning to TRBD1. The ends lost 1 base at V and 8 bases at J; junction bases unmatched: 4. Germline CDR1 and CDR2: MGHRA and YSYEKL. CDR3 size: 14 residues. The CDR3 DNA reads TGCGCCAGCAGCCAAGGACAGGGAGAAGGGGAGCTGTTTTTT. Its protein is CASSQGQGEGELFF.

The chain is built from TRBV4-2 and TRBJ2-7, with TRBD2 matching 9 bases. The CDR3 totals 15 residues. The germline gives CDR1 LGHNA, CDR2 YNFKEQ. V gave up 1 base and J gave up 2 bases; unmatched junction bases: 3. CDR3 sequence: CASSQGIAGAYEQYF. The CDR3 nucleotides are TGTGCCAGCAGCCAAGGGATAGCGGGAGCCTACGAGCAGTACTTC.

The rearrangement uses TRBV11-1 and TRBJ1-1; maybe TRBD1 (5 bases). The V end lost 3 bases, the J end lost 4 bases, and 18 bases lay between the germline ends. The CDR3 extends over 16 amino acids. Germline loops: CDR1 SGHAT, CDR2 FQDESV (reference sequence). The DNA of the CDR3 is TGTGCCAGCAGCTTCCCTGGTCAGGGAAGGAGCACTGAAGCTTTCTTT. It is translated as CASSFPGQGRSTEAFF.

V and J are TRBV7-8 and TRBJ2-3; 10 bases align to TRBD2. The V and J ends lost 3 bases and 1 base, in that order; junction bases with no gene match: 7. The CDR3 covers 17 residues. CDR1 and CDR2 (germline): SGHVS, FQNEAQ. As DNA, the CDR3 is TGTGCCAGCAGCTTTCAGTCTAGCGGGAGAGGCACAGATACGCAGTATTTT. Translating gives CASSFQSSGRGTDTQYF.

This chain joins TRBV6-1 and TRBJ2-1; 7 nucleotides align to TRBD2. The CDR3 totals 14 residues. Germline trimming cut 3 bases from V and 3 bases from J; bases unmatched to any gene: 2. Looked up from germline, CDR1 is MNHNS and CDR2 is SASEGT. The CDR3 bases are TGTGCCAGCAGTGAGTGGGACTACTACAATGAGCAGTTCTTC. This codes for CASSEWDYYNEQFF.

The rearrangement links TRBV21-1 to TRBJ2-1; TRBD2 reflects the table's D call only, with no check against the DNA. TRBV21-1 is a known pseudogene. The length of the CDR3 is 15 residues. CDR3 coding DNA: TGTGCCAGCCGCACTACTAGCGGTCCTTTCAATGAGCAGTTCTTC. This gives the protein CASRTTSGPFNEQFF.

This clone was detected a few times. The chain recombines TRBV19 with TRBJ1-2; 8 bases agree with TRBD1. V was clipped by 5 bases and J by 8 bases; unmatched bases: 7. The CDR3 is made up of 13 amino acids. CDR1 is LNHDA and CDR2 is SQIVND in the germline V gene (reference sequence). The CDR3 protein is CASSLQGAQGYTF. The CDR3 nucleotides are TGTGCCAGTAGTCTCCAGGGGGCGCAGGGCTACACCTTC.

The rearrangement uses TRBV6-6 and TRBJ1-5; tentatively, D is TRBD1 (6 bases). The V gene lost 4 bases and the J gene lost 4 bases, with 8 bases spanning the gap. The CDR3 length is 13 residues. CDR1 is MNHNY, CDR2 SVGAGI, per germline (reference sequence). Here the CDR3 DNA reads TGTGCCAGCAGTTCCGGGACAAATCAGCCCCAGCATTTT. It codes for CASSSGTNQPQHF.

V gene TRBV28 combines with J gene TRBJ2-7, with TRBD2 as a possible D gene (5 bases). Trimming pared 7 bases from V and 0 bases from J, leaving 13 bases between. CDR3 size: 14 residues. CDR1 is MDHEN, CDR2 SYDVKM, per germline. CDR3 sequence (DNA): TGTGCCAGCAAAATTTCGGGGAGCTCCTACGAGCAGTACTTC. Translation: CASKISGSSYEQYF.

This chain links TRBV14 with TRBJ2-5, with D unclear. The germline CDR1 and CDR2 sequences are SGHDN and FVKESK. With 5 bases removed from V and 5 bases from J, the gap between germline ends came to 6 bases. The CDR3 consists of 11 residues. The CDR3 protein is CASSKRETQYF. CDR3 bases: TGTGCCAGCAGCAAGAGGGAGACCCAGTACTTC.

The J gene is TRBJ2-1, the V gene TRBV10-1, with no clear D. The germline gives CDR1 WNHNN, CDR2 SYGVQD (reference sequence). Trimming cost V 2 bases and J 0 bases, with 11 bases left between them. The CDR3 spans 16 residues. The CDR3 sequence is CASSETLLSSYNEQFF. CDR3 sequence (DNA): TGCGCCAGCAGTGAGACCCTCCTTAGCTCCTACAATGAGCAGTTCTTC.

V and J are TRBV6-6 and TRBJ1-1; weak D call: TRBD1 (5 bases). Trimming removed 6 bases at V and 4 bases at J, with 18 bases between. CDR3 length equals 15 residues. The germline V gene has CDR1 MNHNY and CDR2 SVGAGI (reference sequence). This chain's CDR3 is CASSHSAGGGTEAFF. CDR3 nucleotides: TGTGCCAGCAGCCATTCGGCGGGGGGGGGCACTGAAGCTTTCTTT.

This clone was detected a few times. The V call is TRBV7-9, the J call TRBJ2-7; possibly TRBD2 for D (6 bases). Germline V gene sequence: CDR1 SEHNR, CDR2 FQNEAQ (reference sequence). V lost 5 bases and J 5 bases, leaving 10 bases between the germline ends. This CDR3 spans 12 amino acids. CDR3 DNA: TGTGCCAGCAGCCCAACTAGCAACGAGCAGTACTTC. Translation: CASSPTSNEQYF.

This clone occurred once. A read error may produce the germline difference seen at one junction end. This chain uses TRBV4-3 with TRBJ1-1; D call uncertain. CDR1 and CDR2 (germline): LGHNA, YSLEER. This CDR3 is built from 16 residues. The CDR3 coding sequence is TGCGCCAGCAGCAAAGAGTTCCCGGACGCCGGAGGTGCGGCTTTCTTT. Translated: CASSKEFPDAGGAAFF.

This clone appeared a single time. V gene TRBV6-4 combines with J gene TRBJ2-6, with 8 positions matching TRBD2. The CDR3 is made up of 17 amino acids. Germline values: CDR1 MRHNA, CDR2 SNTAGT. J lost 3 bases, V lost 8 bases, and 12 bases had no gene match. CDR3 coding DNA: TGTGCCAGCTTTAGCGGGATTTCCTCACGTGGGGCCAACGTCCTGACTTTC. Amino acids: CASFSGISSRGANVLTF.

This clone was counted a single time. The CDR3 sequence: CASSQVGQVYEQYF. CDR3 coding DNA: TGCGCCAGCAGCCAAGTAGGACAGGTCTACGAGCAGTACTTC. The V and J genes are TRBV4-1 and TRBJ2-7, with 7 bases aligning to TRBD1. Germline assignment: CDR1 MGHRA and CDR2 YSYEKL. The CDR3 covers 14 residues. The junction had 3 bases not matched to a gene; V was cut back by 1 base and J by 3 bases.

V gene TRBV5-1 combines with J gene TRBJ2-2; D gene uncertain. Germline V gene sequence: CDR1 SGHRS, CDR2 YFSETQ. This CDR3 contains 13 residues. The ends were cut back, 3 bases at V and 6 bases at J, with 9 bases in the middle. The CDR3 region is CASSSVQAGELFF. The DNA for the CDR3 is TGCGCCAGCAGCTCGGTGCAGGCCGGGGAGCTGTTTTTT.

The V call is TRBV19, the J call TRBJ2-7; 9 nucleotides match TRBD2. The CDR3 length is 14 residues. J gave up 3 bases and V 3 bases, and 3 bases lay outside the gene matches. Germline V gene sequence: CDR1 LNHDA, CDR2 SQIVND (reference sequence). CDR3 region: CASSMGLASYEQYF. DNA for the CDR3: TGTGCCAGTAGTATGGGACTAGCAAGCTACGAGCAGTACTTC.

The CDR3 reads CASSSGQGGTGELFF. CDR3 bases: TGCGCCAGCAGCTCTGGACAGGGGGGCACCGGGGAGCTGTTTTTT. The gene calls are TRBV5-1 and TRBJ2-2; TRBD1 matches at 10 bases. This CDR3 comprises 15 residues. With 3 bases clipped from V and 4 bases from J, the junction kept 3 bases outside the gene matches. Germline-derived CDR1 and CDR2 are SGHRS and YFSETQ.

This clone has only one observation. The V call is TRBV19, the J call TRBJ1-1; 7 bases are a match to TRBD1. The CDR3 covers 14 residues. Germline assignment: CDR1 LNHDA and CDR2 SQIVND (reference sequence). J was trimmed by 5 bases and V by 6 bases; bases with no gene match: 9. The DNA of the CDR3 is TGTGCCAGTAGCCTACAGGGGCCGTGGACTGAAGCTTTCTTT. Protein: CASSLQGPWTEAFF.